Shown below are 20 T cell receptor beta chains from a single sample sequenced in a study of blood T cell repertoires in COVID-19. Sequencing was performed with immunoSEQ multiplex PCR; in TCRdb, only in-frame clones are kept and a portion is missing. The sample yields under 200,000 clones, around 86% seen once. Sequencing was performed on peripheral blood. Source of these receptors: a man in his 70s who had recovered from COVID-19.

The gene calls are TRBV5-1 and TRBJ2-2, with 13 bases identical to TRBD2. The CDR3 has 15 residues. Germline V gene lookup returns CDR1 SGHRS and CDR2 YFSETQ. After removal of 4 bases from V and 4 bases from J, the junction contained 1 base not matched to a gene. Written as DNA, the CDR3 is TGCGCCAGCAGCCGACTAGCGGGAGGCACCGGGGAGCTGTTTTTT. Translated: CASSRLAGGTGELFF.

The chain's CDR3 is CASRTAGYSNQPQHF. For the CDR3, the DNA is TGTGCCAGCAGGACAGCAGGGTATAGCAATCAGCCCCAGCATTTT. The chain joins TRBV6-5 to TRBJ1-5; weak D call: TRBD1 (5 bases). The V and J ends lost 6 bases and 0 bases respectively, with 12 bases between them. This CDR3 has 15 residues. From germline, CDR1 is MNHEY and CDR2 SVGAGI.

The chain links TRBV9 to TRBJ1-2, with 7 positions matching TRBD1. The V gene end was trimmed by 4 bases and the J gene end by 2 bases; junction bases not matched to a gene: 11. The CDR3 is made up of 16 amino acids. CDR1 is SGDLS and CDR2 is YYNGEE in the germline V gene. The CDR3 DNA reads as TGTGCCAGCAGCCAGGGTTCCGGGACAGTCAACTATGGCTACACCTTC. Protein product: CASSQGSGTVNYGYTF.

The rearrangement uses TRBV6-1 and TRBJ1-5, with 8 bases identical to TRBD1. This CDR3 is 16 amino acids long. The junction had 10 bases not matched to a gene; V was cut back by 3 bases and J by 6 bases. Per germline, CDR1 MNHNS and CDR2 SASEGT. CDR3 sequence (DNA): TGTGCCAGCAGTGATCTCGACACGGACAGGGCTCAGCCCCAGCATTTT. Protein product: CASSDLDTDRAQPQHF.

The V call is TRBV28, the J call TRBJ2-1, with 12 bases lining up with TRBD1. The CDR3 totals 15 residues. V shed 6 bases, J shed 7 bases, and the junction held 7 bases outside the gene matches. The germline V gene encodes CDR1 MDHEN and CDR2 SYDVKM. This CDR3 is CASRPGTGGFNEQFF. Written as DNA, the CDR3 is TGTGCCAGCAGGCCCGGGACAGGGGGCTTTAATGAGCAGTTCTTC.

The chain has TRBV3-1 (or the pseudogene TRBV3-2) and TRBJ2-2; the match to TRBD2 covers 10 bases. CDR3 length equals 18 residues. Germline CDR1 reads LGHDT; CDR2 reads YNNKEL (reference sequence). Trimming took 5 bases from V and 6 from J; bases not matched to a gene: 15. The CDR3 sequence is CASSFLNSGRALAGELFF. In DNA form, the CDR3 reads TGTGCCAGCAGCTTCCTAAACAGCGGGAGGGCCCTCGCCGGGGAGCTGTTTTTT.

The genes are TRBV6-5 and TRBJ2-1; D may be TRBD2 (6 bases). The germline V gene encodes CDR1 MNHEY and CDR2 SVGAGI. Trimming removed 7 bases from V and 7 bases from J, with 20 bases in between. This CDR3 is 15 amino acids long. The CDR3, as DNA: TGTGCCAGCACCTCAGGAGGGTTATGGGGGAATGAGCAGTTCTTC. As protein: CASTSGGLWGNEQFF.

The chain employs TRBV18 and TRBJ2-1; 14 bases align to TRBD2. CDR3 length: 17 amino acids. Trimming at V came to 3 bases and at J to 6 bases, leaving 7 bases not matched to a gene. Germline V gives CDR1 KGHSH, CDR2 LQKENI. Here the CDR3 DNA reads TGTGCCAGCTCACCTCGGACTAGCGGGAGGAGCCCCAATGAGCAGTTCTTC. It translates to CASSPRTSGRSPNEQFF.

The genes are TRBV27 and TRBJ2-1, with D tentatively TRBD2 (6 bases). Trimming took off 6 bases at V and 9 bases at J, with 15 bases between the two ends. The CDR3 contains 13 residues. Germline lookup yields CDR1 MNHEY and CDR2 SMNVEV (reference sequence). The CDR3 reads CASRVGGLGEQFF. The CDR3 coding sequence is TGTGCCAGCAGGGTTGGGGGACTTGGTGAGCAGTTCTTC.

J is TRBJ2-3 and V is TRBV4-1; 8 bases are a match to TRBD2. The V gene end was trimmed by 4 bases and the J gene end by 0 bases; junction bases not matched to a gene: 6. The germline V gene encodes CDR1 MGHRA and CDR2 YSYEKL. This CDR3 is built from 16 residues. The CDR3 region is CASSRSLAASTDTQYF. CDR3 nucleotide sequence: TGCGCCAGCAGCCGCTCACTAGCGGCTAGCACAGATACGCAGTATTTT.

This sequence joins TRBV7-9 and TRBJ2-2; 7 nucleotides match TRBD1. V shed 5 bases and J 0 bases; nucleotides not matched to a gene: 3. CDR1 is SEHNR and CDR2 is FQNEAQ in the germline V gene (reference sequence). The CDR3 is 15 amino acids. The CDR3 region is CASSLGTANTGELFF. The CDR3 DNA sequence: TGTGCCAGCAGCCTCGGGACAGCGAACACCGGGGAGCTGTTTTTT.

The chain couples TRBV18 to TRBJ2-5; 7 bases fit TRBD2. V dropped 4 bases and J dropped 2; count of bases not matched to a gene: 7. Per germline, CDR1 KGHSH and CDR2 LQKENI. The CDR3 loop spans 15 amino acids. The CDR3 reads CASSRTTSVQETQYF. The CDR3 DNA reads as TGTGCCAGCTCACGGACTACTAGCGTACAAGAGACCCAGTACTTC.

The chain couples TRBV5-1 to TRBJ2-3; 7 bases agree with TRBD1. CDR1 and CDR2 from the germline V gene are SGHRS and YFSETQ. The V segment lost 4 bases and the J segment 0 bases; nucleotides outside the gene matches: 5. CDR3 length: 15 residues. CDR3 sequence reads: CASSPGQTSTDTQYF. CDR3 sequence (DNA): TGCGCCAGCAGCCCGGGACAGACTAGCACAGATACGCAGTATTTT.

J is TRBJ2-7 and V is TRBV6-2 or TRBV6-3; the match to TRBD2 covers 13 bases. Germline loops: CDR1 MNHEY, CDR2 SVGEGT. V lost 0 bases, J lost 6 bases, and 2 bases stayed unmatched. The CDR3 is 15 residues long. CDR3 sequence (DNA): TGTGCCAGCAGTTACTCCGGACTAGCGGGAGTCGAGCAGTACTTC. Amino acids: CASSYSGLAGVEQYF.

The V call is TRBV19, the J call TRBJ1-1, with 8 positions matching TRBD1. Germline assignment: CDR1 LNHDA and CDR2 SQIVND (reference sequence). This CDR3 is 14 amino acids long. With 6 bases clipped from V and 4 bases from J, the junction kept 7 bases outside the gene matches. CDR3 amino acids: CASRKGQGATEAFF. CDR3 in DNA: TGTGCCAGTAGGAAGGGGCAGGGGGCCACTGAAGCTTTCTTT.

CDR3 coding DNA: TGTGCCAGCAGTGAATTTGGGGACAGGATGGCTAACTATGGCTACACCTTC. Encoded protein: CASSEFGDRMANYGYTF. The chain links TRBV6-1 to TRBJ1-2, with 8 nucleotides matching TRBD1. CDR1 is MNHNS, CDR2 SASEGT, per germline. V was clipped by 2 bases and J by 0 bases; unmatched bases: 8. The CDR3 is 17 residues long.

The chain uses TRBV10-3 and TRBJ2-1; a possible D gene is TRBD2 (5 bases). Germline V gene data show CDR1 as ENHRY and CDR2 as SYGVKD. Trimming took 8 bases from V and 7 from J, leaving 12 bases between them. The CDR3 is 12 amino acids. The CDR3 reads CAIGLQQNEQFF. CDR3 bases: TGTGCCATCGGACTCCAGCAGAATGAGCAGTTCTTC.

The rearrangement joins TRBV7-9 to TRBJ2-3, with 11 bases fitting TRBD2. The CDR3 has 18 amino acids. The trim removed 1 base at V and 1 base at J, leaving 7 bases unmatched. Germline V gene lookup returns CDR1 SEHNR and CDR2 FQNEAQ (reference sequence). CDR3 protein: CASSLGGGLAEGTDTQYF. The DNA for the CDR3 is TGTGCCAGCAGCTTAGGGGGGGGACTAGCGGAGGGCACAGATACGCAGTATTTT.

The chain couples TRBV7-2 to TRBJ2-3; D possibly corresponds to TRBD2 (6 bases). CDR1 SGHTA and CDR2 FQGNSA come from the germline V gene. Trimming pared 2 bases from V and 2 bases from J, leaving 11 bases between. The length of the CDR3 is 15 residues. The DNA of the CDR3 is TGTGCCAGCAGCTTACGGGAGCCCCACACAGATACGCAGTATTTT. It encodes CASSLREPHTDTQYF.

The chain recombines TRBV6-5 with TRBJ1-2; possibly TRBD1 for D (6 bases). Germline V gene data show CDR1 as MNHEY and CDR2 as SVGAGI. The germline V and J ends were trimmed by 6 bases and 4 bases, with 18 bases remaining between them. The CDR3 is 15 residues long. The CDR3 region has the DNA TGTGCCAGCAGATCCGGGGGGGGCTATGGCTATGGCTACACCTTC. Protein: CASRSGGGYGYGYTF.